The entry below describes one T cell receptor (beta chain). Its binding antigen is unknown. No clone much larger than this one lies a single base away; base qualities are absent. The CDR3 numbers 13 residues from cysteine through phenylalanine. Just CDR3 DNA is preserved here, 39 bases in frame from base 1. A distance of 5 bases separates the germline ends of V and J, which lose 1 base and 7 bases respectively. In the germline V gene, CDR1 corresponds to LGHNA and CDR2 to YSLEER. This record belongs to a study of T cell repertoires in cytomegalovirus infection (dated by TCRdb to the late 2010s). About the full investigation: The peptide stimulations were aimed at well-studied HLA-B-restricted epitopes as well as recently identified HLA-C-restricted CMV epitopes, whose presentation resists viral immunomodulation. Because public TCR beta signatures pointed to carriage of CMV infection together with the matching HLA type, the HLA type of each donor mattered for the analysis.

Results and caveats for the whole study, not just this receptor: The ex vivo response was dominated by HLA-C-restricted CMV-specific TCR beta clonotypes, and the single most frequent clonotype in two of eight donors was supplied by these HLA-C-restricted clonotypes. In both this cohort and an independent cohort of 300 to 450 donors, the cumulative frequency of public TCR beta family members distinguished carriers of CMV infection plus the relevant HLA type.

Reads for this sample came from an Illumina HiSeq 1500. TCRdb trimmed the raw reads at Q25, called clones with MiXCR and kept productive beta chains. Every CDR3 protein is listed once, alongside the most common genes and DNA of its rows. The sample data list roughly 920,000 distinct CDR3 sequences, and around 29% of these were observed just once. The top ten clones comprise roughly 13% of the sample. The treatment or condition label here, explained by the study, means: in vitro stimulation with specific CMV peptide epitopes to enrich CMV-specific T cells. The rearrangement combines TRBV4-3 with TRBJ1-6; the D gene identity is not certain. The TCR sequence derives from a human donor in good health (CMV status not recorded). Some clones in this sample may be carry-over from other donors' samples. The source material was cultured CD8+ T cells from PBMCs, sampled from culture after CMV antigen stimulation. The nucleotide sequence reads TGCGCCAGCAGCCAAGGGAGGAATTCACCCCTCCACTTT. Protein translation: CASSQGRNSPLHF.